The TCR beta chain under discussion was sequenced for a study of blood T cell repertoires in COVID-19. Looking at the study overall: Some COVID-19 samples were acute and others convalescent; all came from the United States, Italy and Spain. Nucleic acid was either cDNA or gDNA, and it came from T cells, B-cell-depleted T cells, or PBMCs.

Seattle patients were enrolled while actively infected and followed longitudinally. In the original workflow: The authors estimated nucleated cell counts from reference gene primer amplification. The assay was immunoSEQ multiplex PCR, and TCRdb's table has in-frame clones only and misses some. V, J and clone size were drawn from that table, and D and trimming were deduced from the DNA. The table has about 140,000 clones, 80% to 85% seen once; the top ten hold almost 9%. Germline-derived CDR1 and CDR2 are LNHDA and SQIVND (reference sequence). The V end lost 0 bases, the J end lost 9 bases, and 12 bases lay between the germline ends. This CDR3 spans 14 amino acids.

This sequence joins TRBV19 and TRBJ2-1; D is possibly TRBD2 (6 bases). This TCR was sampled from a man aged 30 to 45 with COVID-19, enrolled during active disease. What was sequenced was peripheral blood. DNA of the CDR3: TGTGCCAGTAGTATAGATGTTGGGGGGTTTGAGCAGTTCTTC. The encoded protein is CASSIDVGGFEQFF.